Following are 31 T cell receptor beta chains from one sample sequenced in a study of T cells in narcolepsy. Here immunoSEQ multiplex PCR was the method, and the copy in TCRdb shows in-frame clones only, minus some. In the table there are 30,000 to 45,000 clones, about 85% of which are singletons. Sequenced sample: CD45RA- memory CD4+ T cells from PBMCs. These receptors all stem from a human donor with narcolepsy.

This clone appeared a single time. The chain employs TRBV7-2 and TRBJ2-2; 12 nucleotides agree with TRBD2. Germline V lookup: CDR1 SGHTA, CDR2 FQGNSA. Unmatched junction bases numbered 7, after V lost 4 bases and J lost 7 bases. There are 16 residues in the CDR3. The CDR3 spells CASSSPSGGAVGELFF. In nucleotides, the CDR3 is TGTGCCAGCAGCTCCCCTAGCGGGGGGGCCGTCGGGGAGCTGTTTTTT.

The chain employs TRBV28 and TRBJ1-2, with D possibly being TRBD1 (6 bases). Trimming left V 2 bases short and J 7 bases short, with 11 bases between. Germline CDR1 is MDHEN and CDR2 is SYDVKM. This CDR3 is built from 13 residues. The CDR3 region is CASSLVGGFGYTF. CDR3 coding DNA: TGTGCCAGCAGTTTAGTCGGGGGCTTTGGCTACACCTTC.

This clone was seen only once. The chain recombines TRBV6-5 with TRBJ2-3; 10 positions agree with TRBD1. Germline V gene data show CDR1 as MNHEY and CDR2 as SVGAGI. V was clipped by 7 bases and J by 5 bases; unmatched bases: 6. The length of the CDR3 is 14 residues. CDR3 sequence (DNA): TGTGCCAGCACCAGAGACAGGGGGCAAGATACGCAGTATTTT. It codes for CASTRDRGQDTQYF.

The chain carries TRBV5-4 and TRBJ2-6; D gene ambiguous. The CDR3 runs 15 residues. Trimming removed 0 bases at V and 0 bases at J, with 4 bases between. The germline gives CDR1 SGHNT, CDR2 YYREEE (reference sequence). This CDR3 is CASSLEGSGANVLTF. CDR3 nucleotide sequence: TGTGCCAGCAGCTTGGAAGGCTCTGGGGCCAACGTCCTGACTTTC.

This clone was recorded once. The chain carries TRBV4-3 and TRBJ1-2; 8 bases fit TRBD1. CDR1 and CDR2 (germline): LGHNA, YSLEER. Trimming took 1 base from V and 4 from J; bases not matched to a gene: 8. The CDR3 totals 16 residues. The CDR3 protein is CASSQVPRGRGYGYTF. The CDR3 DNA is TGCGCCAGCAGCCAAGTGCCCAGGGGGCGCGGCTATGGCTACACCTTC.

The chain is built from TRBV11-2 and TRBJ1-2; a weak D match, TRBD1 (6 bases). Germline loops: CDR1 SGHAT, CDR2 FQNNGV. Trimming stripped 0 bases from V and 7 bases from J, with 15 bases between. This CDR3 has 15 residues. The CDR3 is CASSLDRQGYGGYTF. Written as DNA, the CDR3 is TGTGCCAGCAGCTTAGATCGGCAGGGGTACGGTGGCTACACCTTC.

V gene TRBV19 combines with J gene TRBJ1-6, with no clear D. CDR1 LNHDA and CDR2 SQIVND come from the germline V gene (reference sequence). Trimming took off 9 bases at V and 2 bases at J, with 11 bases between the two ends. The CDR3 is made up of 14 amino acids. The CDR3 DNA sequence: TGTGCCAGAAAAGAGAATCCCTATAATTCACCCCTCCACTTT. Protein: CARKENPYNSPLHF.

This clone turned up a few times. The rearrangement links TRBV14 to TRBJ2-5; D is ambiguous. Germline loops: CDR1 SGHDN, CDR2 FVKESK. CDR3 size: 12 residues. Trimming took off 1 base at V and 5 bases at J, with 5 bases between the two ends. The CDR3 DNA follows: TGTGCCAGCAGCCAAGTGGGGGAGACCCAGTACTTC. Translated, it gives CASSQVGETQYF.

V usage is TRBV6-4 and J usage is TRBJ2-7; 8 bases are shared with TRBD1. The CDR3 runs to 17 residues. The trim removed 7 bases at V and 6 bases at J, leaving 20 bases unmatched. CDR1 is MRHNA, CDR2 SNTAGT, per germline. In DNA form, the CDR3 reads TGTGCCAGCACCGAACGGACAGGGAATAATTATTCGAGCGAGCAGTACTTC. This encodes CASTERTGNNYSSEQYF.

The rearrangement joins TRBV7-2 to TRBJ2-5; tentative D call: TRBD2 (6 bases). The CDR3 extends over 15 amino acids. Trimming shortened V by 2 bases and J by 5 bases, and 15 bases separated the two germline ends. CDR1 and CDR2 from the germline V gene are SGHTA and FQGNSA. The CDR3 sequence: CASSLNAGIPETQYF. Written as DNA, the CDR3 is TGTGCCAGCAGCTTAAATGCGGGAATTCCTGAGACCCAGTACTTC.

This CDR3 reads CASSIQGIRSNQPQHF. The CDR3 bases are TGTGCCAGTAGCATCCAGGGGATAAGGAGCAATCAGCCCCAGCATTTT. The V gene is TRBV19, the J gene TRBJ1-5; D perhaps matches TRBD1 (6 bases). The CDR3 has 16 amino acids. V lost 6 bases and J lost 1, with 16 bases in between. Germline V gene data show CDR1 as LNHDA and CDR2 as SQIVND (reference sequence).

The V gene is TRBV29-1, the J gene TRBJ1-1; TRBD1 is a possible D gene (5 bases). Germline V CDR1 and CDR2: SQVTM, ANQGSEA. The CDR3 length is 14 residues. V was clipped by 6 bases and J by 1 base, with 15 bases between them. This chain's CDR3 is CSVAEGQANTEAFF. The CDR3 nucleotides read TGCAGCGTCGCCGAGGGGCAGGCGAACACTGAAGCTTTCTTT.

This chain joins TRBV18 and TRBJ2-1, with 12 bases identical to TRBD2. The V segment lost 2 bases and the J segment 7 bases; nucleotides outside the gene matches: 9. This CDR3 comprises 17 residues. Germline V gives CDR1 KGHSH, CDR2 LQKENI. The CDR3 bases are TGTGCCAGCTCACCAGACCTAGCGGGGGGGCCGGGAAATGAGCAGTTCTTC. This gives the protein CASSPDLAGGPGNEQFF.

V gene TRBV2 combines with J gene TRBJ2-7; 7 bases agree with TRBD2. Germline trimming cut 4 bases from V and 6 bases from J; bases unmatched to any gene: 0. Germline CDR1 reads SNHLY; CDR2 reads FYNNEI. The CDR3 totals 11 residues. The CDR3 DNA reads TGTGCCAGCAGTGGGGAGGGCGAGCAGTACTTC. Translating it yields CASSGEGEQYF.

The chain has TRBV19 and TRBJ1-2; 9 bases align to TRBD1. V shed 5 bases and J 6 bases; nucleotides not matched to a gene: 10. The CDR3 is 15 residues long. CDR1 LNHDA and CDR2 SQIVND come from the germline V gene (reference sequence). CDR3 bases: TGTGCCAGTAGTCGGTTTCAGAGACAGGGGGATGGCTACACCTTC. Protein: CASSRFQRQGDGYTF.

There are a few counts of this clone. The genes are TRBV10-3 and TRBJ1-1, with a weak D call TRBD1 (6 bases). V was shortened by 7 bases and J by 3 bases, with 12 bases between the two germline ends. Germline V CDR1 and CDR2: ENHRY, SYGVKD. The CDR3 has 13 amino acids. CDR3 DNA sequence: TGTGCCATCATCGGGACAAAGGACACTGAAGCTTTCTTT. Translation: CAIIGTKDTEAFF.

The chain employs TRBV7-2 and TRBJ2-3; 10 bases match TRBD2. The CDR3 is 15 residues long. Germline loops: CDR1 SGHTA, CDR2 FQGNSA. The trim removed 1 base at V and 5 bases at J, leaving 3 bases unmatched. This CDR3 is CASSLEAGGLDTQYF. The CDR3, as DNA: TGTGCCAGCAGCTTAGAAGCGGGGGGGTTAGATACGCAGTATTTT.

This chain joins TRBV7-2 and TRBJ2-7; TRBD1 might be the D (6 bases). The CDR3 sequence is 14 residues long. The V and J ends lost 4 bases and 3 bases respectively, with 13 bases between them. The germline V gene encodes CDR1 SGHTA and CDR2 FQGNSA. CDR3 nucleotide sequence: TGTGCCAGCAGCTATTCCCAGGGGATCTACGAGCAGTACTTC. Amino acids: CASSYSQGIYEQYF.

This clone was observed a few times. CDR3 loop: CASRTPSSYNSPLHF. The DNA for the CDR3 is TGTGCCAGCCGCACACCGAGCTCCTATAATTCACCCCTCCACTTT. The rearrangement joins TRBV27 to TRBJ1-6, with no clear D. The CDR3 consists of 15 residues. Germline V gene sequence: CDR1 MNHEY, CDR2 SMNVEV (reference sequence). V lost 8 bases to trimming and J lost 0 bases, with 11 bases between them.

The rearrangement uses TRBV6-1 and TRBJ2-7; 7 bases are shared with TRBD2. CDR3 length: 16 residues. V shed 4 bases, J shed 4 bases, and the junction held 13 bases outside the gene matches. In germline, CDR1 is MNHNS, CDR2 SASEGT. CDR3 bases: TGTGCCAGCAGTGCCCCCGGGGGGAACTTAATATACGAGCAGTACTTC. Translation: CASSAPGGNLIYEQYF.

The CDR3 reads CASSPGLNYGYTF. The CDR3 DNA reads as TGTGCCAGCAGCCCGGGGCTCAACTATGGCTACACCTTC. V is TRBV28 and J is TRBJ1-2; maybe TRBD1 (5 bases). V was trimmed by 6 bases and J by 2 bases, leaving 10 bases between them. This CDR3 is 13 amino acids long. Germline CDR1 reads MDHEN; CDR2 reads SYDVKM.

Of note for this clone: Other DNA sequences of this sample code for an identical CDR3. The chain links TRBV6-6 to TRBJ2-3; 11 positions agree with TRBD2. This CDR3 comprises 15 residues. V shed 7 bases and J 2 bases; nucleotides not matched to a gene: 5. Germline-derived CDR1 and CDR2 are MNHNY and SVGAGI (reference sequence). In DNA, the CDR3 is TGTGCCAGCAACCTAGCGGGGGGCCCCACAGATACGCAGTATTTT. Amino acids: CASNLAGGPTDTQYF.

The V and J genes are TRBV7-8 and TRBJ2-5, with TRBD2 matching over 8 bases. Looked up from germline, CDR1 is SGHVS and CDR2 is FQNEAQ. Unmatched junction bases numbered 7, after V lost 5 bases and J lost 2 bases. The CDR3 runs 15 residues. CDR3 sequence: CASSGAGGGQETQYF. DNA for the CDR3: TGTGCCAGCAGCGGGGCGGGCGGGGGGCAAGAGACCCAGTACTTC.

The chain links TRBV5-1 to TRBJ2-3; 8 bases agree with TRBD1. The germline V gene has CDR1 SGHRS and CDR2 YFSETQ. J gave up 0 bases and V 8 bases, and 2 bases lay outside the gene matches. CDR3 length: 13 amino acids. The CDR3 DNA reads as TGCGCCAGTACAGGGGGGAGCACAGATACGCAGTATTTT. This sequence encodes CASTGGSTDTQYF.

The genes are TRBV19 and TRBJ2-2; unclear D gene. With 0 bases removed from V and 5 bases from J, the gap between germline ends came to 7 bases. The V gene's germline CDR1 is LNHDA and CDR2 SQIVND (reference sequence). The CDR3 is 14 amino acids. Written as DNA, the CDR3 is TGTGCCAGTAGTATAGAGGGGTGGACCGGGGAGCTGTTTTTT. Translated: CASSIEGWTGELFF.

The rearrangement uses TRBV5-1 and TRBJ2-7; TRBD1 is a possible D gene (6 bases). V lost 0 bases, J lost 3 bases, and 10 bases lay in between. The CDR3 length is 14 residues. The germline V gene encodes CDR1 SGHRS and CDR2 YFSETQ. The CDR3 nucleotides read TGCGCCAGCAGCTTGGCCCTGGACAGCTACGAGCAGTACTTC. Translated, it gives CASSLALDSYEQYF.

This clone appeared once. This chain connects TRBV27 to TRBJ2-3, with 12 bases matching TRBD2. CDR1 is MNHEY, CDR2 SMNVEV, per germline (reference sequence). The V segment lost 5 bases and the J segment 6 bases; nucleotides outside the gene matches: 6. The CDR3 runs to 15 residues. The CDR3 protein is CASSPGLAGSDTQYF. DNA for the CDR3: TGTGCCAGCAGTCCGGGACTAGCGGGCTCCGATACGCAGTATTTT.

The V gene is TRBV7-9, the J gene TRBJ2-7, with D perhaps matching TRBD1 or TRBD2 (5 bases each). CDR1 and CDR2 from the germline V gene are SEHNR and FQNEAQ (reference sequence). Deletions cut 1 base from V and 8 bases from J, with 9 bases between. The CDR3 consists of 12 residues. CDR3 in DNA: TGTGCCAGCAGCTTAGGGGGGACCAAGCAGTACTTC. This sequence encodes CASSLGGTKQYF.

The chain carries TRBV28 and TRBJ2-5, with 8 positions matching TRBD1. This CDR3 is built from 14 residues. Trimming cost V 9 bases and J 5 bases; bases outside gene matches: 11. Looked up from germline, CDR1 is MDHEN and CDR2 is SYDVKM. CDR3 region: CASASGGSKETQYF. CDR3 bases: TGTGCCAGTGCTTCAGGGGGCTCGAAGGAGACCCAGTACTTC.

The chain is built from TRBV10-3 and TRBJ1-5; 8 bases are a match to TRBD1. The CDR3 runs to 16 residues. In germline, CDR1 is ENHRY, CDR2 SYGVKD. With 6 bases clipped from V and 2 bases from J, the junction kept 9 bases outside the gene matches. As DNA, the CDR3 is TGTGCCATCAGCCCAGGGGGCGCAGGTGGCAATCAGCCCCAGCATTTT. It encodes CAISPGGAGGNQPQHF.

CDR3 sequence reads: CASSLAGTGQSGELFF. For the CDR3, the DNA is TGCGCCAGCAGCTTGGCCGGGACAGGGCAGTCCGGGGAGCTGTTTTTT. This chain uses TRBV5-1 with TRBJ2-2; 9 bases map to TRBD1. With 0 bases clipped from V and 6 bases from J, the junction kept 6 bases outside the gene matches. Per germline, CDR1 SGHRS and CDR2 YFSETQ. The CDR3 runs to 16 residues.